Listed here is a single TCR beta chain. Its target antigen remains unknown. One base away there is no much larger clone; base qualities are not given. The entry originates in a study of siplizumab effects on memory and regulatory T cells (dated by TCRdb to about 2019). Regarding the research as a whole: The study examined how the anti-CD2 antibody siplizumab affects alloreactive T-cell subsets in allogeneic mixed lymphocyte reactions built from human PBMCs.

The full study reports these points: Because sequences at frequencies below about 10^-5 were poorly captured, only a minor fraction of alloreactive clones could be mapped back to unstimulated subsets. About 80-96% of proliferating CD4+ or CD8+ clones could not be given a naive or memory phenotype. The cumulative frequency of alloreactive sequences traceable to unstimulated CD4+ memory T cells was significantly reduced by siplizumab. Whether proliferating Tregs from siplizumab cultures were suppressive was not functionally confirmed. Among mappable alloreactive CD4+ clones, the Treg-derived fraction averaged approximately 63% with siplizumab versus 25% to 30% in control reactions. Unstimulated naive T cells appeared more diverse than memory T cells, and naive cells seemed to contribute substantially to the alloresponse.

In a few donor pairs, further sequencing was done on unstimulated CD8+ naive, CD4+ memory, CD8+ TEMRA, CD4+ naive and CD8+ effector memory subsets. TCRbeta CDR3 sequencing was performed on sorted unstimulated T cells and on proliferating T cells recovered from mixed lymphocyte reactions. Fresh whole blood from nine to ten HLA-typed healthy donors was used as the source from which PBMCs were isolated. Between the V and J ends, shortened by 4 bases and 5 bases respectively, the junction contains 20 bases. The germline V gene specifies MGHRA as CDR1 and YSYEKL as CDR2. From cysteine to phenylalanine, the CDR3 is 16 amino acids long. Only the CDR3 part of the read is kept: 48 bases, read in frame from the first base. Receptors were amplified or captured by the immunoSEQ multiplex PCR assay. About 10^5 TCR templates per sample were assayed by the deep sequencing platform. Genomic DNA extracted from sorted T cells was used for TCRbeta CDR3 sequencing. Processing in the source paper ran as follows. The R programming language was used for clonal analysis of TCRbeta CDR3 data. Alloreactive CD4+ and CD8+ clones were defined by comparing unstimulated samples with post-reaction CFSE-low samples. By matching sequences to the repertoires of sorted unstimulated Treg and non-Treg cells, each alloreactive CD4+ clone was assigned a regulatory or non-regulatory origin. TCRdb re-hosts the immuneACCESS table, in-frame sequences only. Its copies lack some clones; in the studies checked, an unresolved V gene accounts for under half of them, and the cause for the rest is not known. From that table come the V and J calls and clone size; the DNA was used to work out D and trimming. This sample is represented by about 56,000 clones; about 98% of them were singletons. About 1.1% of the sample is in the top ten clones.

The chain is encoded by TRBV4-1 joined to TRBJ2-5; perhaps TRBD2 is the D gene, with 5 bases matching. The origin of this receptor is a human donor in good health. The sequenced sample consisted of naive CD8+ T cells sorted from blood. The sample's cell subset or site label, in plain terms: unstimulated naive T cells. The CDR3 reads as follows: CASSPSFSVVGETQYF. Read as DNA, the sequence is TGCGCCAGCAGCCCCAGCTTTAGCGTGGTAGGGGAGACCCAGTACTTC.